The present T cell receptor (beta chain) was sequenced within a study of radiation and T cells in renal cell carcinoma. Findings and caveats of the study: In blood, top tumor clones expanded by 2 weeks, shrinking by 4.

The CDR3 length is 15 residues. Germline V CDR1 and CDR2: SGHNT, YENEEA. Trimming shortened V by 1 base and J by 4 bases, and 8 bases separated the two germline ends. TCRdb's table, derived via immunoSEQ multiplex PCR, lists solely in-frame clones and lacks some. The sample yields some 100,000 clones, 82% seen once. Details on this clone: The antigen is undetermined.

The time point is: baseline pretreatment blood. Treatment noted: 15 Gy SBRT to primary tumor, nephrectomy 4 weeks later. This renal cell carcinoma was of the clear cell type. The sample consisted of blood, taken from a patient whose treatment included radiotherapy and nephrectomy. The TCR sequence derives from a man between 60 and 75 years old with renal cell carcinoma. This chain uses TRBV11-3 with TRBJ2-6; D assignment may be TRBD1 or TRBD2 (5 bases each). CDR3 residues: CASSLGGRGANVLTF. The CDR3, as DNA: TGTGCCAGCAGCTTAGGGGGGAGAGGGGCCAACGTCCTGACTTTC.